This TCR beta chain stems from a study of blood T cell repertoires in COVID-19. Data came from immunoSEQ multiplex PCR; TCRdb stores just in-frame clones and leaves some out. This sample yields 250,000 to 300,000 clones, of which 65% to 85% are seen a single time; approximately 3.6% belongs to the top ten. CDR3 size: 15 residues. V lost 5 bases and J lost 3; bases outside the gene matches: 7. Germline V gives CDR1 LNHNV, CDR2 YYDKDF (reference sequence). The receptor comes from a man aged 50 to 59 who had recovered from COVID-19. The rearrangement uses TRBV15 and TRBJ2-7, with TRBD2 identical over 10 bases. The source material was PBMCs or T cells enriched from blood (not recorded which). The CDR3 DNA reads as TGTGCCACCAGCCATGAGACTAGCGGGCGCTACGAGCAGTACTTC. Its translation is CATSHETSGRYEQYF.